This TCR beta chain was sequenced during a study of blood T cell repertoires in COVID-19. Study as a whole: In each case, the material was cDNA or gDNA derived from T cells, B-cell-depleted T cells, or PBMCs.

Followed longitudinally, the Seattle patients had been enrolled during active infection. V gave up 4 bases and J gave up 5 bases, with 14 bases separating them. CDR3 size: 14 residues. CDR1 and CDR2 (germline): SNHLY, FYNNEI. In the source study's methods: Amplification from reference gene primers served as the basis for estimated nucleated cell counts. Assay used: immunoSEQ multiplex PCR; TCRdb lists only in-frame clones, some missing. That table supplies the V and J calls and clone size; D and trimming were determined from the DNA. The sample consists of 380,000 or so clones, less than 90% of them appearing once.

This TCR was recovered from a woman aged 55-70 years with COVID-19, enrolled during active disease. The V and J genes are TRBV2 and TRBJ1-2, with D perhaps TRBD1 (6 bases). The sample taken for sequencing was peripheral blood. CDR3 amino acids: CASSGGQRGYGYTF. CDR3 coding DNA: TGTGCCAGCAGTGGTGGACAGAGAGGGTATGGCTACACCTTC.